The 4 T cell receptor beta chains presented below share a single source sample, sequenced in a study of shared clonotypes between healthy human individuals (TCRdb year 2020). Receptor amplification or capture employed the immunoSEQ multiplex PCR assay. In TCRdb, the immuneACCESS table is reduced to in-frame sequences with V and J assigned. These tables do not hold every clone; where another copy was compared, an unresolved V gene accounts for under half, and the others remain unexplained. The sample has about 660,000 clones on record, roughly 70% of them singletons. Of the sample, 1.5% to 2% falls within the top ten clones. Sequencing was performed on memory CD4+ T cells sorted from blood. The cell subset or site tag for this specimen amounts to: CD45RA-negative fraction. The source of these receptors is a woman aged 25 to 45 in good health.

About this clone: The sample holds other DNA sequences that translate to the same CDR3. This chain links TRBV28 with TRBJ2-4; 12 nucleotides agree with TRBD2. Germline assignment: CDR1 MDHEN and CDR2 SYDVKM. Trimming removed 5 bases from V and 6 bases from J; junction bases left unmatched: 5. The CDR3 is 15 amino acids. CDR3 sequence reads: CASSPGGLAGNIQYF. CDR3 coding DNA: TGTGCCAGCAGTCCAGGGGGACTAGCGGGAAACATTCAGTACTTC.

The chain recombines TRBV28 with TRBJ2-4; 10 positions agree with TRBD1. The CDR3 runs to 15 residues. CDR1 is MDHEN, CDR2 SYDVKM, per germline. Trimming at V came to 5 bases and at J to 7 bases, leaving 8 bases not matched to a gene. CDR3 nucleotide sequence: TGTGCCAGCAGTCAGAATCGACAGGGGGCGAACATTCAGTACTTC. Residues: CASSQNRQGANIQYF.

The sample holds a few counts of this clone. V and J are TRBV10-3 and TRBJ1-1; weak D call: TRBD1 (6 bases). The CDR3 contains 14 residues. The V end lost 0 bases, the J end lost 4 bases, and 9 bases lay between the germline ends. Per germline, CDR1 ENHRY and CDR2 SYGVKD. In nucleotides, the CDR3 is TGTGCCATCAGTGAGTCAGGGGGTGTCACTGAAGCTTTCTTT. This sequence encodes CAISESGGVTEAFF.

The gene calls are TRBV14 and TRBJ2-7; D is unclear. Trimming pared 3 bases from V and 2 bases from J, leaving 5 bases between. The CDR3 has 12 residues. Germline V lookup: CDR1 SGHDN, CDR2 FVKESK. The CDR3 nucleotides read TGTGCCAGCAGCCAGGAACCCTACGAGCAGTACTTC. As protein: CASSQEPYEQYF.